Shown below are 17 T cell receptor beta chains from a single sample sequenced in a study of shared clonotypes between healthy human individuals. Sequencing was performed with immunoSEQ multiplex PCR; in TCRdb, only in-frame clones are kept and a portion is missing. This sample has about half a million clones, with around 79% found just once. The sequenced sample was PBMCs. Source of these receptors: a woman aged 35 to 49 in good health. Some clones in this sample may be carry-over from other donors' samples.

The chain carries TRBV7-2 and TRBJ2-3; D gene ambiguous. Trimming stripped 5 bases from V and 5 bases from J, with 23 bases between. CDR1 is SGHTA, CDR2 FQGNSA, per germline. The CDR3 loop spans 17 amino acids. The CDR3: CASSQRAKDMSGDTQYF. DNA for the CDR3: TGTGCCAGCAGCCAACGGGCCAAAGATATGTCCGGAGATACGCAGTATTTT.

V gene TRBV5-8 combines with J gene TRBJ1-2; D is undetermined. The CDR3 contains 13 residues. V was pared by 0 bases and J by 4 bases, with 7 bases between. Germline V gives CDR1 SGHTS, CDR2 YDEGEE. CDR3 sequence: CASSLVPSYGYTF. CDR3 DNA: TGTGCCAGCAGCTTGGTTCCTAGCTATGGCTACACCTTC. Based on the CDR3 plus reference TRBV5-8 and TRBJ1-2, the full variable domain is EAGVTQSPTHLIKTRGQQATLRCSPISGHTSVYWYQQALGLGLQFLLWYDEGEERNRGNFPPRFSGRQFPNYSSELNVNALELEDSALYLCASSLVPSYGYTFGSGTRLTVV.

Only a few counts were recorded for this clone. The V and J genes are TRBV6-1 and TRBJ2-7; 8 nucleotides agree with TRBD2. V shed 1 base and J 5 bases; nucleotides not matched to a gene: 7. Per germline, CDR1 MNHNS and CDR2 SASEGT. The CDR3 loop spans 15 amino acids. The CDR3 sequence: CASSEVSGGPNEQYF. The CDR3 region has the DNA TGTGCCAGCAGTGAAGTTTCGGGAGGGCCTAACGAGCAGTACTTC.

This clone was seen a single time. CDR3 protein: CAWRNRGTYEQYF. Written as DNA, the CDR3 is TGTGCCTGGAGAAACAGGGGCACCTACGAGCAGTACTTC. This chain links TRBV30 with TRBJ2-7; 7 nucleotides agree with TRBD1. The germline gives CDR1 GTSNPN, CDR2 SVGIG (reference sequence). V lost 3 bases to trimming and J lost 2 bases; unmatched junction nucleotides: 4. CDR3 length: 13 residues.

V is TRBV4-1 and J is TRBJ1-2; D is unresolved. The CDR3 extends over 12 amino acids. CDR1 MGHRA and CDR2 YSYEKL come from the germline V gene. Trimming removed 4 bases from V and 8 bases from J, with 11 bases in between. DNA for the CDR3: TGCGCCAGCAGCCGAGACATGAGGGGCTACACCTTC. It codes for CASSRDMRGYTF.

The CDR3 bases are TGTGCCAGCAGTGCCGGACAGGGACACACCGGGGAGCTGTTTTTT. It codes for CASSAGQGHTGELFF. The rearrangement uses TRBV6-1 and TRBJ2-2, with 8 bases lining up with TRBD1. The CDR3 runs 15 residues. V lost 4 bases to trimming and J lost 3 bases; unmatched junction nucleotides: 4. The germline V gene has CDR1 MNHNS and CDR2 SASEGT.

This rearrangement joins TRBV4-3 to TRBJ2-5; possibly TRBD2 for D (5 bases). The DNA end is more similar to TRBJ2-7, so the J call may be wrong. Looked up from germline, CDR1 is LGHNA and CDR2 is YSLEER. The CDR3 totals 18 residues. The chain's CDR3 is CASSQDLIGSGTSYEQYF. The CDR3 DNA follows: TGCGCCAGCAGCCAAGATTTAATAGGGAGCGGTACCTCCTACGAGCAGTACTTC.

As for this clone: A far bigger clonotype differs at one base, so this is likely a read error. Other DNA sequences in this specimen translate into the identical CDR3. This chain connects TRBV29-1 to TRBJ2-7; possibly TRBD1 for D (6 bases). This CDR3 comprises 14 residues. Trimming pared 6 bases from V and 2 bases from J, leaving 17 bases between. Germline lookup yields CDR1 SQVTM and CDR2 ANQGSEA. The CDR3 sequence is CSVGAGREPYEQYF. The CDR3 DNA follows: TGCAGCGTGGGGGCTGGGCGAGAACCCTACGAGCAGTACTTC.

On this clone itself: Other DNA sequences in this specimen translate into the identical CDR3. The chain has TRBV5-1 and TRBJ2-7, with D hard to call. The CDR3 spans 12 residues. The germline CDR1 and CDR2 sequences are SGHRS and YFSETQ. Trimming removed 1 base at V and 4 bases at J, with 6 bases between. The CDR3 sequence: CASSLTGYEQYF. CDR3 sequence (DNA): TGCGCCAGCAGCTTGACGGGTTACGAGCAGTACTTC. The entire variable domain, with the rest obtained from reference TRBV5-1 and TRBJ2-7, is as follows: KAGVTQTPRYLIKTRGQQVTLSCSPISGHRSVSWYQQTPGQGLQFLFEYFSETQRNKGNFPGRFSGRQFSNSRSEMNVSTLELGDSALYLCASSLTGYEQYFGPGTRLTVT.

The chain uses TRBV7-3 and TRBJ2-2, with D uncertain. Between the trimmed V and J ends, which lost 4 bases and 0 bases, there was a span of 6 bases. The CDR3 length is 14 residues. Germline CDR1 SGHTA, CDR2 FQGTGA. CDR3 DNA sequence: TGTGCCAGCAGCTCTAGACCGAACACCGGGGAGCTGTTTTTT. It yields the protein CASSSRPNTGELFF.

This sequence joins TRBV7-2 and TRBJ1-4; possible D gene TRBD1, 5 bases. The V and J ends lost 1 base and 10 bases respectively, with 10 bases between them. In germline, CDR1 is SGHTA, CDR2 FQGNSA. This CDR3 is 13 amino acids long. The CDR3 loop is CASSLEGAGKLFF. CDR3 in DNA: TGTGCCAGCAGCTTAGAAGGGGCGGGAAAACTGTTTTTT.

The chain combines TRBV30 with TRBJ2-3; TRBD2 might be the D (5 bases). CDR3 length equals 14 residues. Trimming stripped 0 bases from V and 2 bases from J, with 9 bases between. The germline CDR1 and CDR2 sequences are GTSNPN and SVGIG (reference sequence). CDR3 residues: CAWSVGADTDTQYF. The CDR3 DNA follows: TGTGCCTGGAGTGTGGGAGCGGACACAGATACGCAGTATTTT.

This CDR3 is CASSPLQETQYF. The DNA of the CDR3 is TGTGCCAGCTCACCCCTGCAAGAGACCCAGTACTTC. The rearrangement joins TRBV18 to TRBJ2-5; D ambiguous. This CDR3 is built from 12 residues. CDR1 is KGHSH, CDR2 LQKENI, per germline. Trimming took 3 bases from V and 2 from J, leaving 4 bases between them.

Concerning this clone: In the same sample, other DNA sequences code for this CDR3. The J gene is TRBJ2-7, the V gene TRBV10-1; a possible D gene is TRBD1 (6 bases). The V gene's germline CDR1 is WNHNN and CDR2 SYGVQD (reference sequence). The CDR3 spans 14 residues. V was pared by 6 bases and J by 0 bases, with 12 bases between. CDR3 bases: TGCGCCAGCAGCGAACCGGACAGCTCCTACGAGCAGTACTTC. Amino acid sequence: CASSEPDSSYEQYF.

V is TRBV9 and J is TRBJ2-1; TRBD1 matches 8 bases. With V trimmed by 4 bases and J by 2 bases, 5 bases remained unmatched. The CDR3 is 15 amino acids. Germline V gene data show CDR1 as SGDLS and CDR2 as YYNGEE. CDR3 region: CASSSQGDAYNEQFF. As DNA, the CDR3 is TGTGCCAGCAGCTCACAGGGGGATGCCTACAATGAGCAGTTCTTC. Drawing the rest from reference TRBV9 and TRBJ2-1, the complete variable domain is DSGVTQTPKHLITATGQRVTLRCSPRSGDLSVYWYQQSLDQGLQFLIQYYNGEERAKGNILERFSAQQFPDLHSELNLSSLELGDSALYFCASSSQGDAYNEQFFGPGTRLTVL.

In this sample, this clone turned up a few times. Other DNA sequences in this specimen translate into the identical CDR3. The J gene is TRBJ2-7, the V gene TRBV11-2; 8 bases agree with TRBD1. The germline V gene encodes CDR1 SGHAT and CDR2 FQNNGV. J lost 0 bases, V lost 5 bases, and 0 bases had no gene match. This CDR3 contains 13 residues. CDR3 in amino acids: CASSTGGSYEQYF. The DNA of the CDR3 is TGTGCCAGCAGCACAGGGGGCTCCTACGAGCAGTACTTC.

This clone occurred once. The CDR3 DNA reads TGCGCCAGCAGCCAAGATTTGGGGACTCCTACTCTTGGAAACACCATATATTTT. Residues: CASSQDLGTPTLGNTIYF. This chain connects TRBV4-3 to TRBJ1-3; weak D call: TRBD1 (5 bases). CDR1 and CDR2 (germline): LGHNA, YSLEER. The V end was cut by 0 bases, the J end by 3 bases, with 18 bases between. This CDR3 is 18 amino acids long.